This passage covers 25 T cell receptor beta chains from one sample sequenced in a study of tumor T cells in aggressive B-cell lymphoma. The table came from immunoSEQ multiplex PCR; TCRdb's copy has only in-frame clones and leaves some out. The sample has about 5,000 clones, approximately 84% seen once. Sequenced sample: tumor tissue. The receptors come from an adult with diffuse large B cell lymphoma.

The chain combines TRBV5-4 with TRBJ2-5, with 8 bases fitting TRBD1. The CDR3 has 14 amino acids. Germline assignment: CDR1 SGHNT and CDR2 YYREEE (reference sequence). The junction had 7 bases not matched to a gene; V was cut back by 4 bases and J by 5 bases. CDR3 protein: CASSPQGAGETQYF. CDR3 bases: TGTGCCAGCAGCCCTCAGGGGGCCGGGGAGACCCAGTACTTC. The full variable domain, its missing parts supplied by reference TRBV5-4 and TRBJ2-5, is ETGVTQSPTHLIKTRGQQVTLRCSSQSGHNTVSWYQQALGQGPQFIFQYYREEENGRGNFPPRFSGLQFPNYSSELNVNALELDDSALYLCASSPQGAGETQYFGPGTRLLVL.

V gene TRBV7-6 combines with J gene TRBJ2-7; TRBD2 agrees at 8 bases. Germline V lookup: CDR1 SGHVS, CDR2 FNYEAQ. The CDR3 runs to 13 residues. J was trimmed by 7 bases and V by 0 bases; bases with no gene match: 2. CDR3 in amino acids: CASSLAERGEQYF. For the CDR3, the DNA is TGTGCCAGCAGCTTAGCCGAGCGGGGGGAGCAGTACTTC.

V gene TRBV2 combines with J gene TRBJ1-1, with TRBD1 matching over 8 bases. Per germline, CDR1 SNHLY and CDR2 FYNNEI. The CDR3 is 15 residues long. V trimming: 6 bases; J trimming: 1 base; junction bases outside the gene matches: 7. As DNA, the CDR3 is TGTGCCAGCAGACAGGACAGGGCCCGGAACACTGAAGCTTTCTTT. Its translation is CASRQDRARNTEAFF.

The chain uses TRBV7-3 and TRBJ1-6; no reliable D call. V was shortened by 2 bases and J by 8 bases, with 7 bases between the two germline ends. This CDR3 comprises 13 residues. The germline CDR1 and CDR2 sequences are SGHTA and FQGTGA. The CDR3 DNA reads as TGTGCCAGCAGCTTACTGACTGATTCACCCCTCCACTTT. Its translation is CASSLLTDSPLHF.

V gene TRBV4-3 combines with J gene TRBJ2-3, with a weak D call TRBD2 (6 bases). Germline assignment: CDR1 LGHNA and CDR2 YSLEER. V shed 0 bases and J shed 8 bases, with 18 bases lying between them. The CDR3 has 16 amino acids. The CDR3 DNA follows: TGCGCCAGCAGCCAAGATTACGGGGGAGTCATTGGTACGCAGTATTTT. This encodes CASSQDYGGVIGTQYF.

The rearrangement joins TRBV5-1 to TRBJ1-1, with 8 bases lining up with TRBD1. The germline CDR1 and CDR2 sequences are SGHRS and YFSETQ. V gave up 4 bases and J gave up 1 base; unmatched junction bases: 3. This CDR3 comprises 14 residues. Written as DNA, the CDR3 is TGCGCCAGCAGCCTGGACAGGGCGAACACTGAAGCTTTCTTT. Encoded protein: CASSLDRANTEAFF.

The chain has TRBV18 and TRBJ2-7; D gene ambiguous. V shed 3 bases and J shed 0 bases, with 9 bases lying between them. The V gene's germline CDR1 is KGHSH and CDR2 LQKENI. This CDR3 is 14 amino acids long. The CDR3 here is CASSPSHGSYEQYF. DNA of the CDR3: TGTGCCAGCTCACCGTCCCACGGCTCCTACGAGCAGTACTTC. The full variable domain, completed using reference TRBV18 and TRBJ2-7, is NAGVMQNPRHLVRRRGQEARLRCSPMKGHSHVYWYRQLPEEGLKFMVYLQKENIIDESGMPKERFSAEFPKEGPSILRIQQVVRGDSAAYFCASSPSHGSYEQYFGPGTRLTVT.

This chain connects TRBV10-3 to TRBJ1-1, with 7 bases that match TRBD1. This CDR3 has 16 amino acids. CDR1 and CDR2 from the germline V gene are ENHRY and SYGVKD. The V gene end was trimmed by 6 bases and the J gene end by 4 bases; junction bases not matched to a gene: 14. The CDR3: CAISDRVGREGTEAFF. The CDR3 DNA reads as TGTGCCATCAGCGACAGGGTGGGAAGAGAAGGCACTGAAGCTTTCTTT.

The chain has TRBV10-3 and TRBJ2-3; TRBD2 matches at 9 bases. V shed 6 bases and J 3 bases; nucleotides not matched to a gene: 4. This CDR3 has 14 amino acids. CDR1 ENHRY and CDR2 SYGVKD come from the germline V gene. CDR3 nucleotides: TGTGCCATCAGCCAGCGGGGGGTGACAGATACGCAGTATTTT. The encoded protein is CAISQRGVTDTQYF.

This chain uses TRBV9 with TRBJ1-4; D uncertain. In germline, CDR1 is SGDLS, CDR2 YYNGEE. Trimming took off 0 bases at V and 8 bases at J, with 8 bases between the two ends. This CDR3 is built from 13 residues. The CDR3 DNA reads TGTGCCAGCAGCGTAGGACCGGGGGAAAAACTGTTTTTT. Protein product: CASSVGPGEKLFF.

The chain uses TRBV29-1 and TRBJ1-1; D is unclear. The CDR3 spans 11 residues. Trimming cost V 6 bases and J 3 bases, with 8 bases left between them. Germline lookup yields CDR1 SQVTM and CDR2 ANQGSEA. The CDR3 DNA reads TGCAGCGTCGTCCCTTACACTGAAGCTTTCTTT. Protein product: CSVVPYTEAFF.

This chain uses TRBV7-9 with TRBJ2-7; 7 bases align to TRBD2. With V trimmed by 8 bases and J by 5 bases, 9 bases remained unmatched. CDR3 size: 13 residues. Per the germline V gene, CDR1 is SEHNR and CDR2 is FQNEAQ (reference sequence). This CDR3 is CASVNRAGDEQYF. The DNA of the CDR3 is TGTGCCAGCGTCAACCGGGCGGGGGACGAGCAGTACTTC.

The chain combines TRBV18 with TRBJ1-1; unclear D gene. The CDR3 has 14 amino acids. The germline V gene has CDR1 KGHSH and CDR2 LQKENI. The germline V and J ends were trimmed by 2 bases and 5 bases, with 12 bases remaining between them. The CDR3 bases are TGTGCCAGCTCACCAGGTAGCGGAAGGACTGAAGCTTTCTTT. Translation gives CASSPGSGRTEAFF.

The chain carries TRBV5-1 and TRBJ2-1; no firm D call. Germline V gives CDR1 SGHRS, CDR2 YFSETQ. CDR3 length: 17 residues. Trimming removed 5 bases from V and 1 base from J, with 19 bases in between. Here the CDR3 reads CASRPASWADSYNEQFF. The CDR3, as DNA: TGCGCCAGCAGGCCGGCTTCGTGGGCAGATTCCTACAATGAGCAGTTCTTC.

The CDR3 region is CAISAGTSGRHEQYF. The CDR3 nucleotides read TGTGCCATCAGTGCTGGGACTAGCGGGAGACACGAGCAGTACTTC. V is TRBV10-3 and J is TRBJ2-7, with TRBD2 matching 14 bases. The germline gives CDR1 ENHRY, CDR2 SYGVKD. This CDR3 is built from 15 residues. The V segment lost 4 bases and the J segment 5 bases; nucleotides outside the gene matches: 4.

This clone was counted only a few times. The DNA for the CDR3 is TGTGCCTGGAGGGGGATACCGGGACAGGGGCCGACCGGCACTGAAGCTTTCTTT. Translated, it gives CAWRGIPGQGPTGTEAFF. The chain couples TRBV30 to TRBJ1-1; 10 positions agree with TRBD1. CDR1 and CDR2 from the germline V gene are GTSNPN and SVGIG (reference sequence). This CDR3 region has 18 residues. Unmatched junction bases numbered 17, after V lost 3 bases and J lost 4 bases.

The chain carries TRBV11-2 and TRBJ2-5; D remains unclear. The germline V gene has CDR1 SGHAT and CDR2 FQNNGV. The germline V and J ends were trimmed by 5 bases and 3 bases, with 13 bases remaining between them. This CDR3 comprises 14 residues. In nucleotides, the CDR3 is TGTGCCAGCAGCCTCCATTTCCAGGAAGAGACCCAGTACTTC. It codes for CASSLHFQEETQYF.

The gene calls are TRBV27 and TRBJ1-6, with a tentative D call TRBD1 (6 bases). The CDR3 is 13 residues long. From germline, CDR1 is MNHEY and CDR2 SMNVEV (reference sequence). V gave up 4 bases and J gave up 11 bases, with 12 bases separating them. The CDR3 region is CASSSTGSTPLHF. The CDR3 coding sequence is TGTGCCAGCAGTTCAACAGGGTCTACACCCCTCCACTTT.

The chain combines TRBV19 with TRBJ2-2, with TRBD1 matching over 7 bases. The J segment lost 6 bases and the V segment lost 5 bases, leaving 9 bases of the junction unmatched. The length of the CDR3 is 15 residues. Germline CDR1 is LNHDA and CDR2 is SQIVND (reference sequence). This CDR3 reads CASSGDSLVPGELFF. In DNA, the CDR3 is TGTGCCAGTAGTGGGGACAGTCTGGTTCCCGGGGAGCTGTTTTTT.

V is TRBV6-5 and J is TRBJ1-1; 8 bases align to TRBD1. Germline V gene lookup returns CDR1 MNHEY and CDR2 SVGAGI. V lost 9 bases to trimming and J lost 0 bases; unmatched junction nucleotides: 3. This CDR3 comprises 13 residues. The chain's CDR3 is CASRDRLNTEAFF. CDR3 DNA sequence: TGTGCCAGTCGGGACAGGCTGAACACTGAAGCTTTCTTT.

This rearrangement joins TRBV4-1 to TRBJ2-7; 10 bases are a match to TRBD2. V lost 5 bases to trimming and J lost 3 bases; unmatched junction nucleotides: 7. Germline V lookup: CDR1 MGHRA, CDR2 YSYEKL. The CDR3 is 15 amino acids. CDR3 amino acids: CASSMAGTSVYEQYF. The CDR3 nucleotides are TGCGCCAGCAGCATGGCCGGGACTAGCGTCTACGAGCAGTACTTC.

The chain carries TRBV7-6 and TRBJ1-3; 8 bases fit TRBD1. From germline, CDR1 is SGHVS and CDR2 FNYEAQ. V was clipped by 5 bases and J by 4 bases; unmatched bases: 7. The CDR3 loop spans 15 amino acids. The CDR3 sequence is CASSPLRDRGNTIYF. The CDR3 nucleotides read TGTGCCAGCAGCCCCCTCCGGGACAGGGGAAACACCATATATTTT.

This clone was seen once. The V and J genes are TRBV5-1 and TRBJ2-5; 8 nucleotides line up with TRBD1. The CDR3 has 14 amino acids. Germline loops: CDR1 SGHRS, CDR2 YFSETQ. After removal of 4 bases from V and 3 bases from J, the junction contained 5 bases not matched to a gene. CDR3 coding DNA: TGCGCCAGCAGCATCGGACAGGGAAAAGAGACCCAGTACTTC. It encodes CASSIGQGKETQYF.

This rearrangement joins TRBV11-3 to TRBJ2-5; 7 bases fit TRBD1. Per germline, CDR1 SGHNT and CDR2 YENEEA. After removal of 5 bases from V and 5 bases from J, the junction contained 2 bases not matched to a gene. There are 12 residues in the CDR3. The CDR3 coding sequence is TGTGCCAGCAGCAAGGGGGCTGAGACCCAGTACTTC. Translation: CASSKGAETQYF.

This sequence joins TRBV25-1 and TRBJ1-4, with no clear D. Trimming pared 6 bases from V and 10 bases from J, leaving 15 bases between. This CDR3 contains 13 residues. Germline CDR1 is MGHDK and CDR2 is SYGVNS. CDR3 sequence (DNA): TGTGCCAGCAGAGTTGATCCTCGGGGAAAACTGTTTTTT. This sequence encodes CASRVDPRGKLFF.